One and the same sample provided the 32 T cell receptor beta chains below, sequenced in a study of T cell clusters in autoimmune cytopenias. Roughly 38,000 genome equivalents of blood DNA were amplified for TRB. One tube held mixed TRB-A and TRB-B primer pools for touch-down PCR. One entry per CDR3 protein, without DNA, is what TCRdb gives after re-calling the multiplex PCR reads. The sample data list thousands of distinct CDR3 sequences. The sequenced sample was peripheral blood. The receptors stem from a human donor with an autoimmune cytopenia or autoimmune hepatitis (not recorded which).

The chain links TRBV29-1 to TRBJ2-7; TCRdb lists TRBD1, though no DNA is available to test this call. Germline V gene sequence: CDR1 SQVTM, CDR2 ANQGSEA. The CDR3 runs 12 residues. This CDR3 reads CSMGDGLSEQYF.

The V call is TRBV10-3, the J call TRBJ2-7. Germline CDR1 reads ENHRY; CDR2 reads SYGVKD. The CDR3 loop spans 14 amino acids. CDR3 loop: CAISVRQAAYEQYF.

CDR3 loop: CASSFKGGNEQFF. The genes are TRBV5-4 and TRBJ2-1; the D call of TRBD1 rests on TCRdb alone, since no DNA is present to check it. The CDR3 runs to 13 residues. Germline assignment: CDR1 SGHNT and CDR2 YYREEE (reference sequence).

The chain carries TRBV19 and TRBJ1-3. The CDR3 totals 13 residues. The V gene's germline CDR1 is LNHDA and CDR2 SQIVND (reference sequence). CDR3 protein: CASRNPGGNTIYF. Based on the CDR3 plus reference TRBV19 and TRBJ1-3, the full variable domain is DGGITQSPKYLFRKEGQNVTLSCEQNLNHDAMYWYRQDPGQGLRLIYYSQIVNDFQKGDIAEGYSVSREKKESFPLTVTSAQKNPTAFYLCASRNPGGNTIYFGEGSWLTVV.

The rearrangement uses TRBV6-5 and TRBJ2-7; checking the TCRdb D call of TRBD1 is not possible without DNA. CDR3 size: 16 residues. Germline CDR1 reads MNHEY; CDR2 reads SVGAGI. The CDR3 reads CASSSSGAGNSYEQYF.

The chain employs TRBV29-1 and TRBJ2-7; the D gene TCRdb calls, TRBD1, cannot be checked with no DNA. The CDR3 sequence is 13 residues long. The germline V gene encodes CDR1 SQVTM and CDR2 ANQGSEA. This CDR3 reads CSVGMGGPYEQYF.

The chain recombines TRBV5-6 with TRBJ2-7. CDR1 SGHDT and CDR2 YYEEEE come from the germline V gene. This CDR3 comprises 11 residues. The CDR3: CASSLMNEQYF.

The V call is TRBV7-2, the J call TRBJ1-6; TCRdb names TRBD1, which stays unverified in the absence of DNA. Germline assignment: CDR1 SGHTA and CDR2 FQGNSA. This CDR3 contains 16 residues. CDR3 amino acids: CASSLLGRRGNSPLHF.

The chain recombines TRBV6-5 with TRBJ1-2. CDR3 length: 14 residues. Germline V gives CDR1 MNHEY, CDR2 SVGAGI. The CDR3 loop is CASSYRKVDYGYTF.

The CDR3 protein is CASSSPAGGESGNTIYF. V is TRBV12-3 or TRBV12-4 and J is TRBJ1-3; TCRdb gives TRBD1 as the D gene, but with no DNA this cannot be confirmed. This CDR3 has 17 residues.

The V and J genes are TRBV27 and TRBJ2-3; checking the TCRdb D call of TRBD2 is not possible without DNA. This CDR3 region has 21 residues. In germline, CDR1 is MNHEY, CDR2 SMNVEV (reference sequence). The CDR3 here is CASSLSQAGYLLAGEADTQYF.

The chain combines TRBV30 with TRBJ2-7; the TCRdb call, TRBD1, lacks DNA for checking. There are 16 residues in the CDR3. CDR1 and CDR2 from the germline V gene are GTSNPN and SVGIG (reference sequence). CDR3 in amino acids: CAWSASWGTGSYEQYF.

Measured by frequency, this clonotype is medium-sized. The chain has TRBV30 and TRBJ1-5; TCRdb indicates TRBD1, and absent DNA this call remains unverified. CDR1 and CDR2 (germline): GTSNPN, SVGIG (reference sequence). The CDR3 length is 17 residues. The CDR3 sequence is CAWSVKEGRGLGQPQHF.

The chain links TRBV30 to TRBJ2-1; with no DNA, the TCRdb D assignment of TRBD2 cannot be verified. This CDR3 has 15 residues. Germline CDR1 and CDR2: GTSNPN and SVGIG (reference sequence). The CDR3: CAWREAGGPGNEQFF. The whole variable domain, remainder taken from reference TRBV30 and TRBJ2-1, is SQTIHQWPATLVQPVGSPLSLECTVEGTSNPNLYWYRQAAGRGLQLLFYSVGIGQISSEVPQNLSASRPQDRQFILSSKKLLLSDSGFYLCAWREAGGPGNEQFFGPGTRLTVL.

The chain employs TRBV29-1 and TRBJ2-6; the TCRdb D gene call, TRBD2, has no DNA to confirm it. This CDR3 is built from 14 residues. Germline values: CDR1 SQVTM, CDR2 ANQGSEA. The CDR3 sequence is CSVEKGPGANVLTF.

CDR3 amino acids: CASSGGQIQETQYF. The chain recombines TRBV6-1 with TRBJ2-5; the TCRdb call, TRBD1, lacks DNA for checking. The V gene's germline CDR1 is MNHNS and CDR2 SASEGT. The CDR3 has 14 amino acids.

Considering frequency, this clonotype is medium-sized. The chain combines TRBV6-6 with TRBJ2-3; the D call from TCRdb, TRBD2, cannot be confirmed without DNA. This CDR3 is built from 14 residues. Germline V gene data show CDR1 as MNHNY and CDR2 as SVGAGI (reference sequence). The CDR3 spells CASTVAGATDTQYF.

J is TRBJ2-7 and V is TRBV6-1; TCRdb's D call of TRBD1 is untestable without DNA. From germline, CDR1 is MNHNS and CDR2 SASEGT. There are 15 residues in the CDR3. This CDR3 is CASSTGQGGAYEQYF.

The chain combines TRBV30 with TRBJ2-7. The CDR3 is 12 amino acids. From germline, CDR1 is GTSNPN and CDR2 SVGIG (reference sequence). The CDR3 is CAWSGLSYEQYF.

The chain uses TRBV27 and TRBJ1-4; TCRdb's assignment of TRBD1 cannot be checked, as there is no DNA. The CDR3 consists of 15 residues. Germline lookup yields CDR1 MNHEY and CDR2 SMNVEV (reference sequence). The CDR3 is CASSEVYRDRAKLFF.

V usage is TRBV12-3 or TRBV12-4 and J usage is TRBJ2-2. The CDR3 spans 14 residues. CDR3 in amino acids: CASSFFGQNGELFF.

The chain employs TRBV7-2 and TRBJ2-7; checking the TCRdb D call of TRBD2 is not possible without DNA. The CDR3 runs to 15 residues. Germline CDR1 is SGHTA and CDR2 is FQGNSA. The CDR3 here is CASSPGGRSSYEQYF.

The chain joins TRBV6-4 to TRBJ1-2; without DNA, the TCRdb call of TRBD1 cannot be checked. CDR3 length: 12 residues. The germline V gene has CDR1 MRHNA and CDR2 SNTAGT. CDR3 sequence reads: CASSDGQGGYTF.

This chain uses TRBV24-1 with TRBJ2-3; the D gene TCRdb calls, TRBD1, cannot be checked with no DNA. The CDR3 extends over 16 amino acids. Germline V lookup: CDR1 KGHDR, CDR2 SFDVKD. The CDR3 loop reads CATSDPQGAYTDTQYF.

The chain uses TRBV7-9 and TRBJ2-7; TCRdb's D call of TRBD2 is untestable without DNA. Germline assignment: CDR1 SEHNR and CDR2 FQNEAQ (reference sequence). The CDR3 totals 12 residues. The CDR3 sequence is CASYREGIEQYF.

The J gene is TRBJ2-7, the V gene TRBV5-4; TCRdb names TRBD1, which stays unverified in the absence of DNA. Germline V gene sequence: CDR1 SGHNT, CDR2 YYREEE (reference sequence). The CDR3 runs to 15 residues. The CDR3 is CASSLGGQSSYEQYF.

This chain connects TRBV5-6 to TRBJ2-7. In germline, CDR1 is SGHDT, CDR2 YYEEEE. CDR3 size: 12 residues. CDR3 protein: CASSGDFYEQYF. Variable domain in full (rest from reference TRBV5-6 and TRBJ2-7): DAGVTQSPTHLIKTRGQQVTLRCSPKSGHDTVSWYQQALGQGPQFIFQYYEEEERQRGNFPDRFSGHQFPNYSSELNVNALLLGDSALYLCASSGDFYEQYFGPGTRLTVT.

The rearrangement uses TRBV12-3 or TRBV12-4 and TRBJ2-7. CDR3 size: 11 residues. The CDR3 region is CASSSDYEQYF.

This clonotype is labeled medium-sized based on frequency. CDR3: CASSLSGGPWAYEQYF. The chain employs TRBV27 and TRBJ2-7; TCRdb reports TRBD1, a call that lacks DNA to check it against. CDR3 size: 16 residues. Germline V gives CDR1 MNHEY, CDR2 SMNVEV (reference sequence).

This clonotype shows up as medium-sized (0.01 to 0.1%) by frequency. J is TRBJ2-1 and V is TRBV5-5; the TCRdb call, TRBD2, lacks DNA for checking. CDR3 length: 17 amino acids. CDR1 is SGHKS and CDR2 is YYEKEE in the germline V gene (reference sequence). CDR3: CASSGNLAGGPGNEQFF.

The rearrangement links TRBV27 to TRBJ2-5; no DNA is available, so the TRBD1 call from TCRdb remains unchecked. Germline CDR1 and CDR2: MNHEY and SMNVEV (reference sequence). CDR3 length: 15 amino acids. The CDR3 protein is CASSLVGTRPETQYF.

This chain uses TRBV6-1 with TRBJ1-2. The CDR3 has 13 residues. Germline CDR1 reads MNHNS; CDR2 reads SASEGT. The CDR3 is CASSDLGTYGYTF.